The clone carrying this T cell receptor beta chain was counted at least ten times. Germline V gene sequence: CDR1 SGHTA, CDR2 FQGTGA. V was clipped by 4 bases and J by 6 bases, with 15 bases between them. CDR3 length: 15 amino acids. Template-switching 5'RACE yielded the TCR cDNA; a universal primer site and UMIs were added in the process. TCRdb re-analysed the 5' RACE reads in MiXCR, keeping a single row per CDR3 protein. The sample holds 13,000 to 15,000 distinct CDR3 sequences, 7.3% seen once. This specimen comes from a study of T cells after yellow fever vaccination. Turning to the study itself: It was SMART-Seq v4 Ultra Low Input that prepared the fractions with low cell numbers.

This clonotype was obtained from a man aged 18 to 35 who received the YFV17D yellow fever vaccine. The input for sequencing was PBMCs, either bulk or a sorted T-cell subset (CD4+, CD8+, memory, or dextramer-sorted; not recorded which), taken on the day of the yellow fever booster vaccination. The rearrangement links TRBV7-3 to TRBJ2-2; the D call may be TRBD1 or TRBD2 (5 bases each). The CDR3 protein is CASSSTVGTAGELFF. As DNA, the CDR3 is TGTGCCAGCAGCTCCACGGTGGGGACGGCCGGGGAGCTGTTTTTT.